These 18 T cell receptor beta chains were sequenced from one sample in a study of cytomegalovirus exposure and HLA in healthy donors. Here immunoSEQ multiplex PCR was the method, and the copy in TCRdb shows in-frame clones only, minus some. The sample holds under 150,000 clones, around 87% seen once. What was sequenced was PBMCs. The receptors originated from a man between 18 and 29 years old in good health and CMV-seropositive.

This chain connects TRBV7-2 to TRBJ2-1, with D possibly being TRBD2 (6 bases). The CDR3 runs to 15 residues. The ends were cut back, 2 bases at V and 12 bases at J, with 20 bases in the middle. Germline V gene lookup returns CDR1 SGHTA and CDR2 FQGNSA. In nucleotides, the CDR3 is TGTGCCAGCAGCTTACGGGGGAGGACCCCCCTGGGGCAGTTCTTC. The encoded protein is CASSLRGRTPLGQFF.

The chain links TRBV7-9 to TRBJ2-1; D gene unclear. The CDR3 runs 15 residues. Germline V gene data show CDR1 as SEHNR and CDR2 as FQNEAQ (reference sequence). Trimming removed 2 bases from V and 0 bases from J, with 8 bases in between. The CDR3 region is CASSLRYSSYNEQFF. For the CDR3, the DNA is TGTGCCAGCAGCTTACGTTACAGCTCCTACAATGAGCAGTTCTTC.

The J gene is TRBJ1-5, the V gene TRBV30; no clear D. The V end lost 1 base, the J end lost 1 base, and 8 bases lay between the germline ends. The CDR3 runs 14 residues. CDR1 and CDR2 from the germline V gene are GTSNPN and SVGIG (reference sequence). Here the CDR3 DNA reads TGTGCCTGGAGTGGGGGAGCGAGCAATCAGCCCCAGCATTTT. As protein: CAWSGGASNQPQHF.

This rearrangement joins TRBV2 to TRBJ2-1, with D unresolved. This CDR3 has 13 amino acids. The germline CDR1 and CDR2 sequences are SNHLY and FYNNEI. V was cut by 7 bases and J by 5 bases, with 12 bases left in between. The DNA for the CDR3 is TGTGCCAGCAAGCCAGATCGGGACAATGAGCAGTTCTTC. It translates to CASKPDRDNEQFF.

The chain recombines TRBV4-1 with TRBJ1-1; D remains unclear. The CDR3 sequence is 13 residues long. V gave up 0 bases and J gave up 6 bases, with 8 bases separating them. In germline, CDR1 is MGHRA, CDR2 YSYEKL. The CDR3 DNA reads TGCGCCAGCAGCCAAGAGTTCCTCCCTGAAGCTTTCTTT. It codes for CASSQEFLPEAFF.

This rearrangement joins TRBV5-1 to TRBJ2-1, with TRBD1 matching 9 bases. CDR3 length equals 14 residues. The V gene's germline CDR1 is SGHRS and CDR2 YFSETQ. V lost 2 bases to trimming and J lost 4 bases; unmatched junction nucleotides: 1. For the CDR3, the DNA is TGCGCCAGCAGCTTCGGACAGGGGTACAATGAGCAGTTCTTC. It is translated as CASSFGQGYNEQFF.

This clone has just one count. The V gene is TRBV9, the J gene TRBJ2-3; 8 bases are a match to TRBD2. Germline trimming cut 0 bases from V and 4 bases from J; bases unmatched to any gene: 7. The CDR3 totals 16 residues. Looked up from germline, CDR1 is SGDLS and CDR2 is YYNGEE. CDR3 region: CASSVESGGRSDTQYF. The CDR3 bases are TGTGCCAGCAGCGTAGAGTCGGGGGGGAGATCAGATACGCAGTATTTT.

This clone was detected once. The chain joins TRBV2 to TRBJ2-6; no definite D call. Germline assignment: CDR1 SNHLY and CDR2 FYNNEI. The CDR3 contains 15 residues. Between the trimmed V and J ends, which lost 4 bases and 0 bases, there was a span of 7 bases. This chain's CDR3 is CASSAKSSGANVLTF. The DNA for the CDR3 is TGTGCCAGCAGTGCGAAGAGCTCTGGGGCCAACGTCCTGACTTTC.

The chain joins TRBV5-4 to TRBJ2-7, with TRBD2 as a possible D gene (6 bases). Germline V gene sequence: CDR1 SGHNT, CDR2 YYREEE (reference sequence). The CDR3 runs to 17 residues. Trimming stripped 0 bases from V and 9 bases from J, with 25 bases between. CDR3 in amino acids: CASSLVGGPAPVFGQYF. For the CDR3, the DNA is TGTGCCAGCAGCTTGGTGGGGGGTCCAGCCCCTGTCTTTGGGCAGTACTTC.

This rearrangement joins TRBV13 to TRBJ2-2; D possibly corresponds to TRBD2 (5 bases). V was shortened by 0 bases and J by 5 bases, with 10 bases between the two germline ends. Germline V gene lookup returns CDR1 PRHDT and CDR2 FYEKMQ (reference sequence). This CDR3 has 15 amino acids. CDR3 DNA: TGTGCCAGCAGCTTAGGATTTGGAGGTACCGGGGAGCTGTTTTTT. This translates into CASSLGFGGTGELFF.

The V and J genes are TRBV12-5 and TRBJ2-1; no firm D call. Per the germline V gene, CDR1 is LGHNT and CDR2 is FRNRAP. The ends were cut back, 3 bases at V and 3 bases at J, with 12 bases in the middle. The CDR3 totals 15 residues. The CDR3 DNA sequence: TGTGCTAGTGGTTTCCCAGATAGGAGCTACAATGAGCAGTTCTTC. It is translated as CASGFPDRSYNEQFF.

This sequence joins TRBV5-4 and TRBJ2-3; 8 nucleotides match TRBD2. Germline CDR1 SGHNT, CDR2 YYREEE (reference sequence). The V gene end was trimmed by 6 bases and the J gene end by 2 bases; junction bases not matched to a gene: 5. CDR3 size: 14 residues. DNA of the CDR3: TGTGCCAGCAACACCGGACTAGCCACAGATACGCAGTATTTT. Translating it yields CASNTGLATDTQYF. Complete variable domain (other parts from reference TRBV5-4 and TRBJ2-3): ETGVTQSPTHLIKTRGQQVTLRCSSQSGHNTVSWYQQALGQGPQFIFQYYREEENGRGNFPPRFSGLQFPNYSSELNVNALELDDSALYLCASNTGLATDTQYFGPGTRLTVL.

The chain joins TRBV19 to TRBJ2-7, with 8 nucleotides matching TRBD1. CDR1 and CDR2 (germline): LNHDA, SQIVND (reference sequence). This CDR3 comprises 16 residues. With V trimmed by 4 bases and J by 1 base, 9 bases remained unmatched. CDR3 in amino acids: CASSKVSGGASYEQYF. The CDR3 bases are TGTGCCAGTAGTAAAGTTTCAGGGGGCGCGTCCTACGAGCAGTACTTC.

V gene TRBV30 combines with J gene TRBJ1-4; TRBD1 agrees at 9 bases. The CDR3 length is 14 residues. V lost 2 bases and J lost 8; bases outside the gene matches: 6. Germline V gene data show CDR1 as GTSNPN and CDR2 as SVGIG (reference sequence). Here the CDR3 DNA reads TGTGCCTGGAGTCCCGACAGGGGGAGGGAAAAACTGTTTTTT. Translation gives CAWSPDRGREKLFF.

The rearrangement joins TRBV7-8 to TRBJ1-2; D unresolved. Per germline, CDR1 SGHVS and CDR2 FQNEAQ. The CDR3 contains 15 residues. V dropped 0 bases and J dropped 5 bases, with 13 bases sitting between them. The CDR3 region is CASSLASLPGYGYTF. The CDR3 nucleotides are TGTGCCAGCAGCTTAGCTTCACTACCCGGGTATGGCTACACCTTC.

The chain carries TRBV7-3 and TRBJ2-5, with D possibly being TRBD1 (6 bases). The CDR3 consists of 13 residues. Per germline, CDR1 SGHTA and CDR2 FQGTGA. Trimming took off 1 base at V and 4 bases at J, with 7 bases between the two ends. The CDR3 sequence: CASSLRGPETQYF. In DNA, the CDR3 is TGTGCCAGCAGCTTAAGGGGGCCAGAGACCCAGTACTTC.

The genes are TRBV7-3 and TRBJ2-3, with TRBD2 matching over 9 bases. V was clipped by 2 bases and J by 6 bases; unmatched bases: 9. Germline CDR1 and CDR2: SGHTA and FQGTGA. The CDR3 sequence is 16 residues long. CDR3 sequence: CASSLRAGGIGDTQYF. Here the CDR3 DNA reads TGTGCCAGCAGCTTACGAGCGGGAGGAATAGGGGATACGCAGTATTTT.

This sequence joins TRBV7-9 and TRBJ2-3, with TRBD2 identical over 8 bases. With 6 bases clipped from V and 4 bases from J, the junction kept 9 bases outside the gene matches. Per the germline V gene, CDR1 is SEHNR and CDR2 is FQNEAQ (reference sequence). The CDR3 has 15 amino acids. CDR3 sequence reads: CASRPSGRNSDTQYF. In DNA, the CDR3 is TGTGCCAGCAGACCCAGCGGGAGAAACTCAGATACGCAGTATTTT.